This T cell receptor (beta chain) was found in a study of cytomegalovirus exposure and HLA in healthy donors. Notes on the study in general: Specific recognition of CMV antigens was confirmed in vitro for a few chains (all CMV-associated).

TCRdb's table, derived via immunoSEQ multiplex PCR, lists solely in-frame clones and lacks some. The sample consists of roughly 43,000 clones, roughly 92% of them appearing once. The V gene lost 5 bases and the J gene lost 6 bases, with 14 bases spanning the gap. The CDR3 has 13 residues. Germline V gene sequence: CDR1 LNHNV, CDR2 YYDKDF (reference sequence). In regard to this clone: Its matching antigen is unknown.

V and J are TRBV15 and TRBJ2-7; D uncertain. Sample: PBMCs. This TCR was sampled from a young man in good health and CMV-seronegative. Written as DNA, the CDR3 is TGTGCCACCAGCCGCAAGTCTCTATTCGAGCAGTACTTC. Its protein product is CATSRKSLFEQYF.